The next 4 T cell receptor beta chains were all read from a single sample in a study of cytomegalovirus exposure and HLA in healthy donors. 13 Jbeta primers and 60 Vbeta primers were used for the PCR. Sequencing was performed with immunoSEQ multiplex PCR; in TCRdb, only in-frame clones are kept and a portion is missing. Of about 120,000 clones listed, over 60% are singletons. The sample taken for sequencing was PBMCs. Receptor source: a man between 18 and 35 years old in good health and CMV-seronegative.

V gene TRBV18 combines with J gene TRBJ1-2, with a tentative D call TRBD1 (5 bases). CDR1 is KGHSH and CDR2 is LQKENI in the germline V gene. This CDR3 is 16 amino acids long. Between the trimmed V and J ends, which lost 8 bases and 6 bases, there was a span of 25 bases. CDR3 amino acids: CASLRTKVPSGNGYTF. CDR3 DNA: TGTGCCAGCCTCCGGACAAAGGTGCCCAGTGGGAATGGCTACACCTTC.

The chain is built from TRBV11-2 and TRBJ2-1; 7 bases agree with TRBD2. The CDR3 has 17 amino acids. J lost 6 bases, V lost 1 base, and 12 bases had no gene match. Germline CDR1 SGHAT, CDR2 FQNNGV. CDR3 sequence: CASSLGGAGKGTNEQFF. For the CDR3, the DNA is TGTGCCAGCAGCTTAGGTGGAGCGGGAAAGGGGACCAATGAGCAGTTCTTC.

The chain links TRBV7-7 to TRBJ2-2, with TRBD1 matching 9 bases. The CDR3 covers 14 residues. The V gene end was trimmed by 4 bases and the J gene end by 4 bases; junction bases not matched to a gene: 1. Germline lookup yields CDR1 SSHAT and CDR2 FNYEAQ (reference sequence). The DNA for the CDR3 is TGTGCCAGCAGCTCGGGACAGGGCACCGGGGAGCTGTTTTTT. This codes for CASSSGQGTGELFF.

This sequence joins TRBV18 and TRBJ2-5; 10 nucleotides match TRBD2. Trimming removed 0 bases from V and 1 base from J; junction bases left unmatched: 5. Germline lookup yields CDR1 KGHSH and CDR2 LQKENI. The CDR3 has 17 amino acids. CDR3 nucleotides: TGTGCCAGCTCACCACCCTCAATAGCGGGAGGCCAAGAGACCCAGTACTTC. Translation gives CASSPPSIAGGQETQYF. The variable domain in full, completed from reference TRBV18 and TRBJ2-5, reads NAGVMQNPRHLVRRRGQEARLRCSPMKGHSHVYWYRQLPEEGLKFMVYLQKENIIDESGMPKERFSAEFPKEGPSILRIQQVVRGDSAAYFCASSPPSIAGGQETQYFGPGTRLLVL.